These T cell receptor beta chains were read from a single sample in a study of blood T cell repertoires in COVID-19. Here immunoSEQ multiplex PCR was the method, and the copy in TCRdb shows in-frame clones only, minus some. This table holds 45,000 to 55,000 clones, roughly 84% found once. Sequencing was performed on peripheral blood. These receptors were obtained from a man aged 50-59 years with acute or convalescent COVID-19. The CDR3 runs from the conserved cysteine through the conserved F or W. Fields, in order: V gene, clone size, D gene, J gene, CDR3 DNA, CDR3 protein. D genes are given only for firm matches. Where a row states a size, it is once, few, many or the class of an expanded clone; other rows omit it.

TRBV10-3,NA,TRBD1,TRBJ2-2,TGTGCCATCAGTGTGATGCAAGACAGGGCCGCCGGGGAGCTGTTTTTT,CAISVMQDRAAGELFF
TRBV29-1,NA,NA,TRBJ2-1,TGCAGCGTTGAGAGACAGCGCTCCTACAATGAGCAGTTCTTC,CSVERQRSYNEQFF
TRBV20-1,once,NA,TRBJ2-1,TGCAGTGCCTCAGGTTTCAATGAGCAGTTCTTC,CSASGFNEQFF
TRBV6-5,NA,TRBD1,TRBJ2-2,TGTGCCAGCAGAGCGGACAGGGTGAACACCGGGGAGCTGTTTTTT,CASRADRVNTGELFF
TRBV25-1,NA,NA,TRBJ1-2,TGTGCCAGCAGACTCACCGGGACACCCGCTGGCTACACCTTC,CASRLTGTPAGYTF
TRBV6-2/TRBV6-3,NA,TRBD2,TRBJ2-1,TGTGCCAGCAGTCGACTAGCGGGAGGGAGTGAGCAGTTCTTC,CASSRLAGGSEQFF
TRBV11-2,NA,NA,TRBJ2-1,TGTGCCAGCAGCTCCCTAAGTGGCAATGAGCAGTTCTTC,CASSSLSGNEQFF
TRBV19,NA,TRBD1,TRBJ1-2,TGTGCCAGTAGCTGGCGAAGGGGGCTGAATTCGGAGGGCTACACCTTC,CASSWRRGLNSEGYTF
TRBV7-2,NA,NA,TRBJ1-3,TGTGCCAGCATCTATACAGGGGGAAACACCATATATTTT,CASIYTGGNTIYF
TRBV5-6,NA,NA,TRBJ1-6,TGTGCCAGCAGCTTGGTGCAGCGGGATTCACCCCTCCACTTT,CASSLVQRDSPLHF
TRBV30,NA,TRBD1,TRBJ2-2,TGTGCCTGGAGCGTTATCTTCGTTCGGACAGGGGCCGACACCGGGGAGCTGTTTTTT,CAWSVIFVRTGADTGELFF
TRBV28,NA,TRBD2,TRBJ2-3,TGTGCCAGCAGTATTGACGGGACTAGCGAAAAGTATTTT,CASSIDGTSEKYF
TRBV27,NA,TRBD1,TRBJ2-1,TGTGCCAGCAGGGGACCGGGACAGGGAAACAATGAGCAGTTCTTC,CASRGPGQGNNEQFF
TRBV5-5,NA,NA,TRBJ2-7,TGTGCCAGCAGCTTGGAGATGGAGTGGACCGGGCCCCGGGGAGAGCAGTACTTC,CASSLEMEWTGPRGEQYF
TRBV4-3,NA,NA,TRBJ1-2,TGCGCCAGCAGCCAAGCCCTATCCCCTATCCCCAGGTCTGGCTACACCTTC,CASSQALSPIPRSGYTF
TRBV5-8,NA,TRBD2,TRBJ2-1,TGTGCCAGCAGCCTAGGACTAGAATGGAACAATGAGCAGTTCTTC,CASSLGLEWNNEQFF
TRBV14,few,NA,TRBJ2-7,TGTGCCAGCAGCCCGCACCCGGGCGAGCAGTACTTC,CASSPHPGEQYF
TRBV2,NA,TRBD2,TRBJ2-7,TGTGCCAGCACACCGGGACTAGCGAACTACGAGCAGTACTTC,CASTPGLANYEQYF
TRBV6-5,once,TRBD1,TRBJ1-6,TGTGCCAGCAGTTACGAGACAGGGAGGAATTCACCCCTCCACTTT,CASSYETGRNSPLHF
TRBV6-5,NA,NA,TRBJ2-7,TGTGCCAGCAGTTACCTGCAGGCCTACGAGCAGTACTTC,CASSYLQAYEQYF